This entry lists 26 T cell receptor beta chains sequenced from one sample in a study of blood T cell repertoires in COVID-19. The data were produced by immunoSEQ multiplex PCR, yet TCRdb's version contains in-frame clones alone and is incomplete. The repertoire consists of 190,000 or so clones, with 85% to 90% occurring once and the leading ten covering less than 1.5%. The sample taken for sequencing was PBMCs or T cells enriched from blood (not recorded which). The receptor source for this set is a man younger than 45 who had recovered from COVID-19.

This chain joins TRBV9 and TRBJ2-3; the match to TRBD2 covers 10 bases. V was clipped by 3 bases and J by 1 base; unmatched bases: 5. CDR3 length: 16 amino acids. From germline, CDR1 is SGDLS and CDR2 YYNGEE. The CDR3 bases are TGTGCCAGCAGCGCGATAGCGGGGGGACGCACAGATACGCAGTATTTT. Protein product: CASSAIAGGRTDTQYF.

The chain's CDR3 is CASSGDRGINQPQHF. Written as DNA, the CDR3 is TGTGCCAGCAGCGGGGACAGGGGCATCAATCAGCCCCAGCATTTT. V and J are TRBV2 and TRBJ1-5, with 10 bases fitting TRBD1. Germline V gene data show CDR1 as SNHLY and CDR2 as FYNNEI. The CDR3 covers 15 residues. After removal of 6 bases from V and 3 bases from J, the junction contained 5 bases not matched to a gene.

V and J are TRBV18 and TRBJ2-1; 9 positions agree with TRBD2. CDR1 is KGHSH and CDR2 is LQKENI in the germline V gene. V trimming: 1 base; J trimming: 7 bases; junction bases outside the gene matches: 5. This CDR3 contains 15 residues. CDR3 protein: CASSPLAGEGNEQFF. CDR3 DNA sequence: TGTGCCAGCTCACCACTAGCGGGAGAAGGGAATGAGCAGTTCTTC.

The rearrangement links TRBV6-5 to TRBJ1-2; 9 bases are shared with TRBD1. CDR1 MNHEY and CDR2 SVGAGI come from the germline V gene. V trimming: 5 bases; J trimming: 6 bases; junction bases outside the gene matches: 4. The CDR3 sequence is 13 residues long. CDR3 in amino acids: CASSRQGENGYTF. The CDR3 DNA sequence: TGTGCCAGCAGTAGACAGGGGGAGAATGGCTACACCTTC.

The V gene is TRBV5-8, the J gene TRBJ1-5; D is undetermined. V lost 7 bases to trimming and J lost 2 bases, with 13 bases between them. Germline CDR1 and CDR2: SGHTS and YDEGEE. The CDR3 has 14 residues. As DNA, the CDR3 is TGTGCCAGCCAACGGGTTACCCGCAATCAGCCCCAGCATTTT. Protein sequence: CASQRVTRNQPQHF. The variable domain in full, completed from reference TRBV5-8 and TRBJ1-5, reads EAGVTQSPTHLIKTRGQQATLRCSPISGHTSVYWYQQALGLGLQFLLWYDEGEERNRGNFPPRFSGRQFPNYSSELNVNALELEDSALYLCASQRVTRNQPQHFGDGTRLSIL.

The rearrangement joins TRBV11-3 to TRBJ2-3, with 10 bases fitting TRBD2. This CDR3 contains 17 residues. V dropped 1 base and J dropped 4; count of bases not matched to a gene: 8. The germline CDR1 and CDR2 sequences are SGHNT and YENEEA. CDR3 bases: TGTGCCAGCAGCTTAGGTTTTCTAGCGGGGGAACCAGATACGCAGTATTTT. Translating it yields CASSLGFLAGEPDTQYF.

Only one count was recorded for this clone. The CDR3 coding sequence is TGTGCCAGCAGCGGAGCCCGGGAGGGCGGGGGCTCTAGCACAGATACGCAGTATTTT. Translating it yields CASSGAREGGGSSTDTQYF. This sequence joins TRBV11-2 and TRBJ2-3; 8 bases are shared with TRBD2. V lost 5 bases and J lost 0; bases outside the gene matches: 16. This CDR3 comprises 19 residues. CDR1 is SGHAT, CDR2 FQNNGV, per germline.

The chain joins TRBV6-5 to TRBJ1-4, with no clear D. The V end lost 5 bases, the J end lost 8 bases, and 15 bases lay between the germline ends. CDR1 MNHEY and CDR2 SVGAGI come from the germline V gene. This CDR3 is built from 14 residues. CDR3 in amino acids: CASSPTSYWEKLFF. The CDR3 nucleotides read TGTGCCAGCAGTCCCACGAGTTATTGGGAAAAACTGTTTTTT.

This chain uses TRBV28 with TRBJ1-2, with a weak D call TRBD1 (5 bases). V was shortened by 7 bases and J by 4 bases, with 10 bases between the two germline ends. This CDR3 has 12 amino acids. Germline V lookup: CDR1 MDHEN, CDR2 SYDVKM. Here the CDR3 DNA reads TGTGCCAGCACTCGGGGGAGCTATGGCTACACCTTC. Its translation: CASTRGSYGYTF.

This clone has a handful of counts. The V gene is TRBV5-1, the J gene TRBJ1-1, with D unresolved. CDR3 size: 14 residues. Looked up from germline, CDR1 is SGHRS and CDR2 is YFSETQ. V was cut by 4 bases and J by 4 bases, with 14 bases left in between. The DNA of the CDR3 is TGCGCCAGCAGCCATGAAGGACGGGGCACTGAAGCTTTCTTT. Amino acid sequence: CASSHEGRGTEAFF.

V usage is TRBV5-5 and J usage is TRBJ1-2; TRBD1 might be the D (6 bases). This CDR3 has 15 amino acids. CDR1 and CDR2 (germline): SGHKS, YYEKEE (reference sequence). The V end was cut by 0 bases, the J end by 0 bases, with 9 bases between. The CDR3: CASSLGPGANYGYTF. CDR3 DNA: TGTGCCAGCAGCTTGGGTCCAGGGGCTAACTATGGCTACACCTTC.

Only one count was recorded for this clone. The chain links TRBV11-2 to TRBJ2-7, with TRBD1 matching 11 bases. CDR3 size: 17 residues. Losses at the gene ends were 1 base for V and 5 bases for J; bases not matched to a gene: 10. The germline V gene encodes CDR1 SGHAT and CDR2 FQNNGV. The CDR3 sequence is CASSLGLRDRGDHEQYF. The CDR3 DNA reads as TGTGCCAGCAGCTTAGGATTACGGGACAGGGGGGACCACGAGCAGTACTTC.

The chain carries TRBV7-9 and TRBJ2-1; 9 nucleotides match TRBD2. V trimming: 5 bases; J trimming: 7 bases; junction bases outside the gene matches: 9. The CDR3 spans 15 residues. Germline-derived CDR1 and CDR2 are SEHNR and FQNEAQ (reference sequence). The CDR3 nucleotides are TGTGCCAGCAGCATGACTAGCGGAGTCAAGAATGAGCAGTTCTTC. Amino acids: CASSMTSGVKNEQFF.

V usage is TRBV4-2 and J usage is TRBJ1-6; D not resolved. V lost 1 base, J lost 10 bases, and 11 bases lay in between. This CDR3 has 14 amino acids. Germline lookup yields CDR1 LGHNA and CDR2 YNFKEQ. CDR3 region: CASSQVEGGSPLHF. Written as DNA, the CDR3 is TGTGCCAGCAGCCAAGTGGAGGGAGGCTCACCCCTCCACTTT.

The V and J genes are TRBV11-2 and TRBJ1-2; a weak D match, TRBD1 (5 bases). Germline CDR1 is SGHAT and CDR2 is FQNNGV. The ends were cut back, 4 bases at V and 5 bases at J, with 14 bases in the middle. The CDR3 runs 14 residues. The CDR3 DNA reads TGTGCCAGCAGCTCCCACGCTCCAGGGTATGGCTACACCTTC. Residues: CASSSHAPGYGYTF.

This chain joins TRBV19 and TRBJ1-5, with no clear D. The germline gives CDR1 LNHDA, CDR2 SQIVND (reference sequence). This CDR3 is 15 amino acids long. Trimming cost V 1 base and J 0 bases, with 7 bases left between them. CDR3 in amino acids: CASSIGQSSNQPQHF. CDR3 nucleotide sequence: TGTGCCAGTAGTATAGGGCAGTCTAGCAATCAGCCCCAGCATTTT.

This clone showed up just once. The V call is TRBV2, the J call TRBJ1-1, with TRBD1 as a possible D gene (6 bases). The length of the CDR3 is 11 residues. The germline V and J ends were trimmed by 6 bases and 11 bases, with 13 bases remaining between them. The germline CDR1 and CDR2 sequences are SNHLY and FYNNEI. The DNA of the CDR3 is TGTGCCAGCAGGGTATCAGGGGTGGCTTTCTTT. It translates to CASRVSGVAFF.

The gene calls are TRBV13 and TRBJ2-3; a weak D match, TRBD1 (5 bases). V lost 6 bases and J lost 1, with 5 bases in between. The V gene's germline CDR1 is PRHDT and CDR2 FYEKMQ (reference sequence). The CDR3 is 12 amino acids. This CDR3 is CASRGGTDTQYF. The CDR3 nucleotides read TGTGCCAGCAGAGGGGGCACAGATACGCAGTATTTT.

The chain recombines TRBV27 with TRBJ2-1, with TRBD2 matching 11 bases. This CDR3 is built from 16 residues. V lost 5 bases to trimming and J lost 2 bases; unmatched junction nucleotides: 5. The germline V gene has CDR1 MNHEY and CDR2 SMNVEV (reference sequence). In nucleotides, the CDR3 is TGTGCCAGCAGTCCGAGACTAGCGGGGACCTACAATGAGCAGTTCTTC. Translation: CASSPRLAGTYNEQFF.

As DNA, the CDR3 is TGTGCCAGCAGTGACGGGGGGAACTTTTTGTTCGAGCAGTACTTC. Its translation is CASSDGGNFLFEQYF. The chain recombines TRBV6-1 with TRBJ2-7; 7 bases agree with TRBD2. Trimming removed 3 bases from V and 6 bases from J; junction bases left unmatched: 11. The germline V gene has CDR1 MNHNS and CDR2 SASEGT. The CDR3 length is 15 residues.

This rearrangement joins TRBV2 to TRBJ1-3, with D uncertain. CDR1 is SNHLY, CDR2 FYNNEI, per germline. The germline V and J ends were trimmed by 6 bases and 0 bases, with 9 bases remaining between them. This CDR3 is 14 amino acids long. The CDR3 DNA sequence: TGTGCCAGCAGCCAGGAATACTCTGGAAACACCATATATTTT. Translated: CASSQEYSGNTIYF.

The gene calls are TRBV5-1 and TRBJ2-3; TRBD1 aligns across 7 bases. Germline CDR1 SGHRS, CDR2 YFSETQ. The ends lost 0 bases at V and 0 bases at J; junction bases unmatched: 4. This CDR3 spans 16 amino acids. The DNA of the CDR3 is TGCGCCAGCAGCTTGGACGGACAGGCGAGCACAGATACGCAGTATTTT. This gives the protein CASSLDGQASTDTQYF. Full variable domain (remainder filled in from reference TRBV5-1 and TRBJ2-3): KAGVTQTPRYLIKTRGQQVTLSCSPISGHRSVSWYQQTPGQGLQFLFEYFSETQRNKGNFPGRFSGRQFSNSRSEMNVSTLELGDSALYLCASSLDGQASTDTQYFGPGTRLTVL.

CDR3 protein: CASSGGGGEAFF. The CDR3 nucleotides read TGTGCCAGCAGTGGGGGGGGAGGTGAAGCTTTCTTT. This chain joins TRBV2 and TRBJ1-1; maybe TRBD1 (5 bases). The CDR3 extends over 12 amino acids. V gave up 4 bases and J gave up 7 bases, with 10 bases separating them. Germline CDR1 and CDR2: SNHLY and FYNNEI.

This sequence joins TRBV2 and TRBJ2-3; D perhaps matches TRBD2 (6 bases). Germline CDR1 SNHLY, CDR2 FYNNEI. This CDR3 region has 14 residues. Trimming took off 6 bases at V and 0 bases at J, with 10 bases between the two ends. This CDR3 reads CASRKSGSTDTQYF. In DNA form, the CDR3 reads TGTGCCAGCAGAAAAAGCGGGAGCACAGATACGCAGTATTTT. Complete variable domain (other parts from reference TRBV2 and TRBJ2-3): EPEVTQTPSHQVTQMGQEVILRCVPISNHLYFYWYRQILGQKVEFLVSFYNNEISEKSEIFDDQFSVERPDGSNFTLKIRSTKLEDSAMYFCASRKSGSTDTQYFGPGTRLTVL.

The rearrangement uses TRBV14 and TRBJ1-2; D call uncertain. This CDR3 comprises 12 residues. The V end lost 0 bases, the J end lost 8 bases, and 7 bases lay between the germline ends. CDR1 and CDR2 from the germline V gene are SGHDN and FVKESK. The CDR3 is CASSQERNGYTF. As DNA, the CDR3 is TGTGCCAGCAGCCAAGAGCGGAACGGCTACACCTTC.

The CDR3 nucleotides are TGTGCCTGGAGTCTAGGGACTACCCGCACAGATACGCAGTATTTT. Its translation is CAWSLGTTRTDTQYF. The chain employs TRBV30 and TRBJ2-3, with 7 bases matching TRBD2. This CDR3 contains 15 residues. The V gene's germline CDR1 is GTSNPN and CDR2 SVGIG (reference sequence). Trimming removed 2 bases from V and 1 base from J; junction bases left unmatched: 6.